This record covers a single T cell receptor beta chain. Its cognate antigen is unknown. The data stem from a study of post-analysis software for immune sequencing data. Study-wide results and limits: TRBV segments more frequent in patients than in controls numbered a few and included TRBV5-6, TRBV5-1 and TRBV20-1.

The V and J ends lost 4 bases and 6 bases respectively, with 11 bases between them. Looked up from germline, CDR1 is DFQATT and CDR2 is SNEGSKA (reference sequence). The CDR3 has 12 residues. Sequencing libraries made from TCR beta cDNA carried unique molecular identifiers. TCRdb reanalysed the PCR reads using MiXCR and keeps one entry per CDR3 protein. Of about 680,000 distinct CDR3 sequences in the sample, approximately 60% are singletons; the top ten hold about 11%. This clonotype originated in a girl aged 2-10 years with multiple sclerosis. J is TRBJ2-3 and V is TRBV20-1; D is perhaps TRBD1 or TRBD2 (5 bases each). Sequencing used blood. In DNA form, the CDR3 reads TGCAGTGCTACGGGACGAGACGATACGCAGTATTTT. It is translated as CSATGRDDTQYF.